The entry below gives a single TCR beta chain sequence along with its context. Its antigen is not known. This may come from a read error, since a much larger clone is one base off. This record comes from a study of blood T cells in healthy people across ages. This CDR3 spans 13 amino acids. Germline V gives CDR1 DFQATT, CDR2 SNEGSKA (reference sequence). V was trimmed by 4 bases and J by 6 bases, leaving 13 bases between them. A second roughly 6 to 12 cycle PCR used barcoded and J-beta primers. TCRdb analysed the 5' RACE reads with MiXCR anew, one entry per CDR3 protein. Among over 500,000 distinct CDR3 sequences listed, 45% to 60% were seen once. Total RNA was isolated from each sample in quantities of at least 6 micrograms. The study, taken as a whole, reports: A roughly linear fall in TCR beta diversity per million T cells was seen with increasing age.

The source material was blood. The rearrangement uses TRBV20-1 and TRBJ2-1; D is ambiguous. The receptor was derived from a woman aged 80 or older in good health. The CDR3 bases are TGCAGTGCTATAGGACGTCAACCCAATGAGCAGTTCTTC. It is translated as CSAIGRQPNEQFF.